This is a list of T cell receptor beta chains from one sample in a study of OX40 agonist ivuxolimab in advanced cancers. Repertoires were generated with immunoSEQ multiplex PCR, while TCRdb's copy carries only in-frame clones and drops some. The top ten clones hold around 0.64% of a sample with 75,000 to 90,000 clones, roughly 92% of them seen once. The starting material was CD4+ or CD8+ T cells sorted from blood, obtained in a trial of the OX40 agonist ivuxolimab. All receptors come from an adult with an advanced solid tumor such as melanoma, head and neck, liver or kidney cancer. Each CDR3 is given with its conserved first and last residue. A D gene is named only where the DNA matches it firmly. Clone size is given for some rows only: seen once, a few or many times, or a class if the clone is expanded.

>NA|TRBD1|TRBV6-4|TRBJ2-2
TGTGCCAGCAGTGACAGGGGGCTTGGAACCGGGGAGCTGTTTTTT
CASSDRGLGTGELFF
>NA|NA|TRBV7-2|TRBJ1-1
TGTGCCAGCAGCTTAGTCGGGGGACGGACTGAAGCTTTCTTT
CASSLVGGRTEAFF
>once|NA|TRBV29-1|TRBJ1-1
TGCAGCGTTGAAAGGGAAGCTTTCTTT
CSVEREAFF
>NA|NA|TRBV2|TRBJ1-3
TGTGCCAGCAGGGGGGACGGTGTACCTGGAAACACCATATATTTT
CASRGDGVPGNTIYF
>NA|NA|TRBV4-1|TRBJ2-7
TGCGCCAGCAGCCAAGACATACAAAACCTCTCAGATTACGAGCAGTACTTC
CASSQDIQNLSDYEQYF
>NA|NA|TRBV20-1|TRBJ2-7
TGCAGTGCTCCGTTTGGGGGGGAGCAGTACTTC
CSAPFGGEQYF
>NA|NA|TRBV5-5|TRBJ2-7
TGTGCCAGCAGCTTCGGCGGAAACTACGAGCAGTACTTC
CASSFGGNYEQYF
>NA|NA|TRBV30|TRBJ2-3
TGTGCCTGGAGTGTATCTACAGGAGACACAGATACGCAGTATTTT
CAWSVSTGDTDTQYF
>NA|NA|TRBV21-1|TRBJ2-1
TGTGCCAGCAGCAACGACAGGGGGCTCAATGAGCAGTTCTTC
CASSNDRGLNEQFF
>NA|NA|TRBV5-1|TRBJ1-1
TGCGCCAGCAGCTTGCTGCAGGGATGGGTGAACACTGAAGCTTTCTTT
CASSLLQGWVNTEAFF
>NA|NA|TRBV30|TRBJ1-2
TGTGCCTGGAGGCCCGACCAAACCAGTCGGGGCTACACCTTC
CAWRPDQTSRGYTF
>NA|NA|TRBV25-1|TRBJ2-6
TGTGCCAGCAGTGTTCAGGGAGCTGGGGCCAACGTCCTGACTTTC
CASSVQGAGANVLTF
>NA|TRBD2|TRBV6-1|TRBJ2-5
TGTGCCAGCAGCCGCAGACTAGCGGCTCAAGAGACCCAGTACTTC
CASSRRLAAQETQYF
>NA|NA|TRBV2|TRBJ1-5
TGTGCCAGCATGCGAGTAGGGAACTTACTTGATAGCAATCAGCCCCAGCATTTT
CASMRVGNLLDSNQPQHF
>NA|TRBD2|TRBV6-6|TRBJ2-5
TGTGCCAGCAGTTATTCCGGGACTAGCAGACAAGAGACCCAGTACTTC
CASSYSGTSRQETQYF
>once|TRBD2|TRBV13|TRBJ2-7
TGTGCCAGCAGCCCCCGGACTAGCGGGGAACCCTTCTTC
CASSPRTSGEPFF
>NA|TRBD2|TRBV13|TRBJ2-3
TGTGCCAGCAGCTCCCGGGGGGGTCTCGGGCTCACTCCGGCAGATACGCAGTATTTT
CASSSRGGLGLTPADTQYF
>NA|NA|TRBV29-1|TRBJ2-7
TGCAGCGTTGGGACTGTCTACGAGCAGTACTTC
CSVGTVYEQYF
>NA|NA|TRBV30|TRBJ1-3
TGTGCCTGGGGGGCAGCCGGCAACACCATATATTTT
CAWGAAGNTIYF
>NA|TRBD2|TRBV9|TRBJ2-1
TGTGCCAGCAGCCCATCCGGTCTAGGCGGGAGGGCCTACAATGAGCAGTTCTTC
CASSPSGLGGRAYNEQFF
>NA|NA|TRBV5-8|TRBJ2-1
TGTGCCAGCAGCTGGTCGGACAGAGCCTACAATGAGCAGTTCTTC
CASSWSDRAYNEQFF
>NA|NA|TRBV11-3|TRBJ2-5
TGTGCCAGCAGCTTAGGCCCTCAGGGATCCAAAGAGACCCAGTACTTC
CASSLGPQGSKETQYF
>NA|NA|TRBV11-2|TRBJ1-2
TGTGCCAGCAGCCAAACGATATATGGCTACACCTTC
CASSQTIYGYTF
>NA|NA|TRBV27|TRBJ2-7
TGTGCCAGCACCTCACTAATTCCTAGGGCCGAGCAGTACTTC
CASTSLIPRAEQYF
>NA|NA|TRBV6-5|TRBJ2-1
TGTGCCAGCAGTCGGGGCCCGAACAATGAGCAGTTCTTC
CASSRGPNNEQFF
>NA|NA|TRBV9|TRBJ1-6
TGTGCCAGCAGCTTCCCCGAGGGCCAGTTTAATTCACCCCTCCACTTT
CASSFPEGQFNSPLHF